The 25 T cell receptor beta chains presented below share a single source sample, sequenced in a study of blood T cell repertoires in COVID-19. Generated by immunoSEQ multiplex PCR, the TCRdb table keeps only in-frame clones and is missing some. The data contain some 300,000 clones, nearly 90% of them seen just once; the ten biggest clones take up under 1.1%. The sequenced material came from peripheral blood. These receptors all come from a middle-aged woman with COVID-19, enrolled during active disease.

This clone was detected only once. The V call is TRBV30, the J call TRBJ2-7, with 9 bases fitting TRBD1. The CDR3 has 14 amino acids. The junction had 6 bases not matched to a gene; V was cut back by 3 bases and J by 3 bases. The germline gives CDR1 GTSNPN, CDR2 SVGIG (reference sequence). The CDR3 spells CAWSAGTGRYEQYF. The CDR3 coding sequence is TGTGCCTGGAGCGCCGGGACAGGGCGCTACGAGCAGTACTTC.

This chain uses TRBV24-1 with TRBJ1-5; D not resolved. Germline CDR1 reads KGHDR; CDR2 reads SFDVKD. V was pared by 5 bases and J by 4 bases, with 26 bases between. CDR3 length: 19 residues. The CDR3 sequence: CATSVRGPRTRVRNQPQHF. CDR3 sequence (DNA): TGTGCCACCAGTGTCCGAGGCCCCAGGACGAGGGTTCGGAATCAGCCCCAGCATTTT.

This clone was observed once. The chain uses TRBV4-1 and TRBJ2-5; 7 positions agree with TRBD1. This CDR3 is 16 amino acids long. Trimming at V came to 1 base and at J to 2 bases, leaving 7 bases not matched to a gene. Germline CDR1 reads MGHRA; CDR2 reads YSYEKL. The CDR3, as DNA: TGCGCCAGCAGCCAAGGTTTAGGGACAGTACAAGAGACCCAGTACTTC. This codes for CASSQGLGTVQETQYF.

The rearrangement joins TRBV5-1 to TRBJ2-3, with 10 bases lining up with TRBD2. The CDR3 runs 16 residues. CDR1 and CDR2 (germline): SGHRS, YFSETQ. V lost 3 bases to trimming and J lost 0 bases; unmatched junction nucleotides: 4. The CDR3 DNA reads TGCGCCAGCAGCTCCCTACTAGCGGGGAGCACAGATACGCAGTATTTT. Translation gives CASSSLLAGSTDTQYF.

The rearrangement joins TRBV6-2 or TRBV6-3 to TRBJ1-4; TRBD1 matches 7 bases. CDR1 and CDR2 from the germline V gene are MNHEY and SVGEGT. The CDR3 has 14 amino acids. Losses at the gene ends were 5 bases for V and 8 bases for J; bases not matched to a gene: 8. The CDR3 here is CASSRQGQDEKLFF. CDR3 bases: TGTGCCAGCAGTCGACAGGGTCAAGACGAAAAACTGTTTTTT.

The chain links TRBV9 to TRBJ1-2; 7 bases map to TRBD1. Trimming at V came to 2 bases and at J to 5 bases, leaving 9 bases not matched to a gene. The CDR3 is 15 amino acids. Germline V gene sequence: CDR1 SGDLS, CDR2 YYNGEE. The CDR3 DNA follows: TGTGCCAGCAGCGTGGGTCAGGACAGGAGATATGGCTACACCTTC. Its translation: CASSVGQDRRYGYTF.

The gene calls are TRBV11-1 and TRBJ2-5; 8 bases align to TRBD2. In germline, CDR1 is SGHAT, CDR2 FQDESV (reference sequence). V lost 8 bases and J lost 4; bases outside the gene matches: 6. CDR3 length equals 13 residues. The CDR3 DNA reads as TGTGCCAGCTCGGGGGGGGGCCCAGAGACCCAGTACTTC. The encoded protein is CASSGGGPETQYF. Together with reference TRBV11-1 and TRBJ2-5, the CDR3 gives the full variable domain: EAEVAQSPRYKITEKSQAVAFWCDPISGHATLYWYRQILGQGPELLVQFQDESVVDDSQLPKDRFSAERLKGVDSTLKIQPAELGDSAMYLCASSGGGPETQYFGPGTRLLVL.

The CDR3 DNA is TGTGCCAGCAGCCAATTCTCTAGCGGGAGAGGTGATGAGCAGTTCTTC. Residues: CASSQFSSGRGDEQFF. The chain couples TRBV3-1 (or the pseudogene TRBV3-2) to TRBJ2-1; the match to TRBD2 covers 10 bases. The CDR3 loop spans 16 amino acids. From germline, CDR1 is LGHDT and CDR2 YNNKEL (reference sequence). V gave up 2 bases and J gave up 8 bases; unmatched junction bases: 9.

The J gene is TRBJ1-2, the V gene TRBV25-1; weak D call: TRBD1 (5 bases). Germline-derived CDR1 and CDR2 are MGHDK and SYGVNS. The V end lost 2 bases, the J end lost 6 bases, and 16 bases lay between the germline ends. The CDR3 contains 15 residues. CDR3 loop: CASSEHGPQVDGYTF. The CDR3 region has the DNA TGTGCCAGCAGTGAACACGGTCCACAGGTGGATGGCTACACCTTC.

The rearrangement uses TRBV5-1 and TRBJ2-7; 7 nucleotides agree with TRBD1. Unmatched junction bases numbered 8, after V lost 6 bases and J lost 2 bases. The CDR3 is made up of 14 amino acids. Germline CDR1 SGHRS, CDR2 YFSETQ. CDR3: CASTLTGRPYEQYF. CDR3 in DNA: TGCGCCAGCACCCTGACAGGGCGCCCCTACGAGCAGTACTTC. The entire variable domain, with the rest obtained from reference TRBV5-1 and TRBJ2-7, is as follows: KAGVTQTPRYLIKTRGQQVTLSCSPISGHRSVSWYQQTPGQGLQFLFEYFSETQRNKGNFPGRFSGRQFSNSRSEMNVSTLELGDSALYLCASTLTGRPYEQYFGPGTRLTVT.

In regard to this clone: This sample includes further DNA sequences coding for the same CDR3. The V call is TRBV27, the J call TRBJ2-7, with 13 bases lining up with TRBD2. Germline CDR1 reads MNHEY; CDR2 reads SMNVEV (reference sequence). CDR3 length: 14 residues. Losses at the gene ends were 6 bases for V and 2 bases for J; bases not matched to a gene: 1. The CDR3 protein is CASSGLAGAYEQYF. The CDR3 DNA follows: TGTGCCAGCAGCGGACTAGCGGGAGCCTACGAGCAGTACTTC.

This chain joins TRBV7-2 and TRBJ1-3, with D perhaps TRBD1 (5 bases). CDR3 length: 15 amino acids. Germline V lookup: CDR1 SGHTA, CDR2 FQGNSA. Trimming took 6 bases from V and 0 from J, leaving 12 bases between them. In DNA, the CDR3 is TGTGCCAGCAGTTACAGGCTAGGCTCTGGAAACACCATATATTTT. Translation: CASSYRLGSGNTIYF.

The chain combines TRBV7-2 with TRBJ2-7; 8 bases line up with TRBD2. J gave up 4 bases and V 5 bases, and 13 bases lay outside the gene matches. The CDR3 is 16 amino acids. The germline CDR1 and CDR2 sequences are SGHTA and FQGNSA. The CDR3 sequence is CASSPREGLAGYEQYF. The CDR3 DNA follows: TGTGCCAGCAGCCCTCGGGAGGGGCTAGCCGGGTACGAGCAGTACTTC.

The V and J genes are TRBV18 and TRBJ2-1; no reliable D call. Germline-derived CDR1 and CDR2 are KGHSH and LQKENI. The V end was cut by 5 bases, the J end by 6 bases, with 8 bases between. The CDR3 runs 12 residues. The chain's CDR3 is CASSILRNEQFF. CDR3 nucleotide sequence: TGTGCCAGCTCAATTCTTCGCAATGAGCAGTTCTTC.

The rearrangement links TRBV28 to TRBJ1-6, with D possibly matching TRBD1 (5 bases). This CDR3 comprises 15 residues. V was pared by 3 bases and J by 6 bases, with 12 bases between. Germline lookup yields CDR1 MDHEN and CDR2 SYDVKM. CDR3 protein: CASSFIGVINSPLHF. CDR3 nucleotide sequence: TGTGCCAGCAGTTTTATAGGGGTAATTAATTCACCCCTCCACTTT.

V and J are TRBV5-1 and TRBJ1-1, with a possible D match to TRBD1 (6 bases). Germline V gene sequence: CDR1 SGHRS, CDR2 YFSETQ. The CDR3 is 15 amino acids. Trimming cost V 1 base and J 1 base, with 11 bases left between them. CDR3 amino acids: CASSLQGPRNTEAFF. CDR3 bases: TGCGCCAGCAGCTTGCAGGGGCCGAGGAACACTGAAGCTTTCTTT.

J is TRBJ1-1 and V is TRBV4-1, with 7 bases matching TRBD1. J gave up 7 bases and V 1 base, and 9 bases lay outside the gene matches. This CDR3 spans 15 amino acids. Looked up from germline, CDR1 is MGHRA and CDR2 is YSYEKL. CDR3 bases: TGCGCCAGCAGCCAAGGGCAGACAGGGTCGATTGAAGCTTTCTTT. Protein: CASSQGQTGSIEAFF.

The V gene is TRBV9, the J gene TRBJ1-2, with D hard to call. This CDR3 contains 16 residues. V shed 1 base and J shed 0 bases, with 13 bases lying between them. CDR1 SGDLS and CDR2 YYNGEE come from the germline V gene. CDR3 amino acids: CASSVSGGLSNYGYTF. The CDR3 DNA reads TGTGCCAGCAGCGTATCAGGAGGGCTGTCTAACTATGGCTACACCTTC.

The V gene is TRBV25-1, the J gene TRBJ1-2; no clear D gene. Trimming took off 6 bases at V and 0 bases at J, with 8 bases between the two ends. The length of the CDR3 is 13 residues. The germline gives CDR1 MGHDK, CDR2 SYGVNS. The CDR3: CASSEPPNYGYTF. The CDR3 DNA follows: TGTGCCAGCAGCGAACCTCCTAACTATGGCTACACCTTC.

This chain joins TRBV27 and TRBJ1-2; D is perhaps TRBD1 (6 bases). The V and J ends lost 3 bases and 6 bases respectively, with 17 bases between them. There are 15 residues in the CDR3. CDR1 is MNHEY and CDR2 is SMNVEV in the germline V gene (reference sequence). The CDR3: CASSFVQGIPNGYTF. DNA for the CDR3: TGTGCCAGCAGTTTTGTCCAGGGGATTCCCAATGGCTACACCTTC.

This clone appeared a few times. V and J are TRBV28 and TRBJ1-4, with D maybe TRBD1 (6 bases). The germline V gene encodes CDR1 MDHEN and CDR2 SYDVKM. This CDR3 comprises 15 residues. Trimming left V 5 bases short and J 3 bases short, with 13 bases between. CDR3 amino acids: CASSPHTGSNEKLFF. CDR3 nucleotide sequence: TGTGCCAGCAGTCCCCACACAGGGTCTAATGAAAAACTGTTTTTT.

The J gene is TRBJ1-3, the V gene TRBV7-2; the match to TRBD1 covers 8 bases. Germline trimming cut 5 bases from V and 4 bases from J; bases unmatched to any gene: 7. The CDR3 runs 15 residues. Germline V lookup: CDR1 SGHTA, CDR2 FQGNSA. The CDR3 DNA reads TGTGCCAGCAGCCCGTCAGGGGGCCCCGGAAACACCATATATTTT. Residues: CASSPSGGPGNTIYF.

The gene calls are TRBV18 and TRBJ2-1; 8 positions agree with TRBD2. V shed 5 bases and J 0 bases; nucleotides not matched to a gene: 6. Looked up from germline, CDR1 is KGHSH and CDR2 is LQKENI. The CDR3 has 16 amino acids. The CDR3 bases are TGTGCCAGCTCAACCTCGGGGGGGCGCTCCTACAATGAGCAGTTCTTC. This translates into CASSTSGGRSYNEQFF. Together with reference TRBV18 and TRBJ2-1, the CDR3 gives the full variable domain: NAGVMQNPRHLVRRRGQEARLRCSPMKGHSHVYWYRQLPEEGLKFMVYLQKENIIDESGMPKERFSAEFPKEGPSILRIQQVVRGDSAAYFCASSTSGGRSYNEQFFGPGTRLTVL.

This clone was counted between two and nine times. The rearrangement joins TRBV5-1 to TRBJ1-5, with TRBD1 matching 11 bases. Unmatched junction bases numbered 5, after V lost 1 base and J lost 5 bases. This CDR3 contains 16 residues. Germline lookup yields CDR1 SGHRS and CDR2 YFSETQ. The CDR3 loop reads CASSLLPGQGDQPQHF. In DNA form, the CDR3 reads TGCGCCAGCAGCTTGCTCCCGGGACAGGGGGATCAGCCCCAGCATTTT.

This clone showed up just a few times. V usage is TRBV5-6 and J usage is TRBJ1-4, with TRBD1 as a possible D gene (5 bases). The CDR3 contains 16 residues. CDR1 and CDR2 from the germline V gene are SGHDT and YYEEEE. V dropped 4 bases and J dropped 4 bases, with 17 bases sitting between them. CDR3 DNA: TGTGCCAGCAGCAGAAATTCGGGGGGATATAATGAAAAACTGTTTTTT. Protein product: CASSRNSGGYNEKLFF.